The 26 T cell receptor beta chains given below trace back to one sample, sequenced in a study of control samples from healthy donors and cancer patients. Method: immunoSEQ multiplex PCR; TCRdb's copy keeps in-frame clones and lacks some. The table for this sample gives under 200,000 clones. Sample: blood. The source of these receptors is a woman aged 25-40 years in good health.

The chain employs TRBV11-2 and TRBJ1-4; a weak D match, TRBD1 (6 bases). CDR1 is SGHAT, CDR2 FQNNGV, per germline. The CDR3 runs to 15 residues. V lost 3 bases and J 2 bases, leaving 10 bases between the germline ends. CDR3 in DNA: TGTGCCAGCAGCTTGGTGAGGGGGACTAATGAAAAACTGTTTTTT. It specifies CASSLVRGTNEKLFF.

CDR3 in DNA: TGTGCCAGCAGCCCGGGACCCGAAAATTCACCCCTCCACTTT. Protein sequence: CASSPGPENSPLHF. The chain links TRBV9 to TRBJ1-6, with a possible D match to TRBD1 (5 bases). CDR1 and CDR2 (germline): SGDLS, YYNGEE. The CDR3 has 14 amino acids. The V and J ends lost 4 bases and 7 bases respectively, with 12 bases between them.

The chain recombines TRBV2 with TRBJ1-1; D is perhaps TRBD1 (6 bases). This CDR3 is built from 12 residues. Germline V gene lookup returns CDR1 SNHLY and CDR2 FYNNEI. V was clipped by 3 bases and J by 7 bases, with 9 bases between them. The CDR3 coding sequence is TGTGCCAGCAGTGAGGGGGCCCGTGAAGCTTTCTTT. Its translation is CASSEGAREAFF. The complete variable domain, with remaining parts taken from reference TRBV2 and TRBJ1-1, reads EPEVTQTPSHQVTQMGQEVILRCVPISNHLYFYWYRQILGQKVEFLVSFYNNEISEKSEIFDDQFSVERPDGSNFTLKIRSTKLEDSAMYFCASSEGAREAFFGQGTRLTVV.

The rearrangement links TRBV2 to TRBJ2-7, with D unclear. The CDR3 sequence is 14 residues long. Trimming took off 2 bases at V and 2 bases at J, with 10 bases between the two ends. Germline V gives CDR1 SNHLY, CDR2 FYNNEI. The CDR3 DNA is TGTGCCAGCAGTGAAACCCAGGCAACCTACGAGCAGTACTTC. Translation gives CASSETQATYEQYF.

This chain links TRBV2 with TRBJ1-2; D is unresolved. Between the trimmed V and J ends, which lost 8 bases and 2 bases, there was a span of 15 bases. Germline-derived CDR1 and CDR2 are SNHLY and FYNNEI. The CDR3 loop spans 14 amino acids. The CDR3 loop reads CASRPWQTNYGYTF. The CDR3 DNA sequence: TGTGCCAGCCGGCCTTGGCAGACCAACTATGGCTACACCTTC.

The rearrangement links TRBV24-1 to TRBJ2-1; 12 bases line up with TRBD1. CDR3 length equals 15 residues. With 2 bases clipped from V and 8 bases from J, the junction kept 3 bases outside the gene matches. Germline CDR1 KGHDR, CDR2 SFDVKD. CDR3 sequence (DNA): TGTGCCACCAGTGATTCGGGGACAGGGGGCGATGAGCAGTTCTTC. It translates to CATSDSGTGGDEQFF.

The CDR3 DNA sequence: TGCGCCAGCAGCCAAGATTCGAGGGGCTACACCTTC. Amino acid sequence: CASSQDSRGYTF. The chain is built from TRBV4-1 and TRBJ1-2; D call uncertain. Germline V gives CDR1 MGHRA, CDR2 YSYEKL. V was trimmed by 0 bases and J by 8 bases, leaving 7 bases between them. The CDR3 sequence is 12 residues long.

V is TRBV7-2 and J is TRBJ1-5; maybe TRBD1 (5 bases). Germline V CDR1 and CDR2: SGHTA, FQGNSA. Trimming removed 2 bases at V and 1 base at J, with 12 bases between. There are 16 residues in the CDR3. CDR3 loop: CASSLTPQGSNQPQHF. The CDR3 DNA follows: TGTGCCAGCAGCTTAACCCCGCAGGGAAGCAATCAGCCCCAGCATTTT.

CDR3 DNA sequence: TGTGCCAGCAGCGCCCGGACAGGCGCTAACTATGGCTACACCTTC. This gives the protein CASSARTGANYGYTF. The chain carries TRBV9 and TRBJ1-2; 7 bases match TRBD1. V dropped 3 bases and J dropped 0; count of bases not matched to a gene: 5. The CDR3 length is 15 residues. Germline assignment: CDR1 SGDLS and CDR2 YYNGEE.

The chain links TRBV6-5 to TRBJ1-5; 8 bases line up with TRBD1. The CDR3 is 13 amino acids. Germline trimming cut 2 bases from V and 7 bases from J; bases unmatched to any gene: 1. Germline CDR1 MNHEY, CDR2 SVGAGI. The CDR3 is CASSYDRGQPQHF. As DNA, the CDR3 is TGTGCCAGCAGTTACGACAGGGGCCAGCCCCAGCATTTT.

The rearrangement uses TRBV6-6 and TRBJ2-7; 7 nucleotides line up with TRBD1. The ends lost 7 bases at V and 2 bases at J; junction bases unmatched: 8. CDR3 length: 14 amino acids. The germline CDR1 and CDR2 sequences are MNHNY and SVGAGI (reference sequence). DNA for the CDR3: TGTGCCAGCACTCATCGGGACAGACCCTACGAGCAGTACTTC. The encoded protein is CASTHRDRPYEQYF.

This rearrangement joins TRBV7-8 to TRBJ2-5; D is possibly TRBD2 (6 bases). Germline CDR1 SGHVS, CDR2 FQNEAQ. V shed 7 bases and J shed 4 bases, with 19 bases lying between them. The CDR3 loop spans 15 amino acids. In DNA, the CDR3 is TGTGCCAGCACCCCACACGGGACTCATGGAGAGACCCAGTACTTC. It is translated as CASTPHGTHGETQYF.

The chain uses TRBV7-3 and TRBJ2-5; 7 nucleotides line up with TRBD2. The CDR3 covers 15 residues. The germline gives CDR1 SGHTA, CDR2 FQGTGA. The junction had 6 bases not matched to a gene; V was cut back by 1 base and J by 4 bases. The CDR3 is CASSLISPSGETQYF. The CDR3 nucleotides are TGTGCCAGCAGCTTAATATCACCTAGCGGAGAGACCCAGTACTTC.

J is TRBJ1-2 and V is TRBV6-1, with D possibly TRBD1 on 6 matching bases. The CDR3 is 13 residues long. CDR1 and CDR2 (germline): MNHNS, SASEGT. V shed 3 bases and J shed 8 bases, with 13 bases lying between them. This CDR3 is CASSDGGGRGYTF. Here the CDR3 DNA reads TGTGCCAGCAGTGATGGCGGGGGCAGAGGCTACACCTTC.

The V gene is TRBV6-5, the J gene TRBJ1-5, with D possibly TRBD1 on 5 matching bases. Germline V gene sequence: CDR1 MNHEY, CDR2 SVGAGI. Trimming left V 10 bases short and J 1 base short, with 14 bases between. This CDR3 comprises 14 residues. The CDR3: CATRSGGSNQPQHF. DNA of the CDR3: TGTGCCACACGTTCGGGGGGGAGCAATCAGCCCCAGCATTTT.

The chain combines TRBV7-3 with TRBJ2-3, with 9 bases lining up with TRBD2. V shed 2 bases and J 0 bases; nucleotides not matched to a gene: 3. The germline V gene has CDR1 SGHTA and CDR2 FQGTGA. This CDR3 is built from 16 residues. CDR3 residues: CASSLSAGGSTDTQYF. The CDR3 DNA is TGTGCCAGCAGCTTATCAGCGGGGGGAAGCACAGATACGCAGTATTTT. The variable domain in full, completed from reference TRBV7-3 and TRBJ2-3, reads GAGVSQTPSNKVTEKGKYVELRCDPISGHTALYWYRQSLGQGPEFLIYFQGTGAADDSGLPNDRFFAVRPEGSVSTLKIQRTERGDSAVYLCASSLSAGGSTDTQYFGPGTRLTVL.

V usage is TRBV19 and J usage is TRBJ2-1, with D perhaps matching TRBD1 or TRBD2 (5 bases each). The V gene's germline CDR1 is LNHDA and CDR2 SQIVND (reference sequence). CDR3 length: 15 residues. Trimming removed 3 bases at V and 0 bases at J, with 9 bases between. This CDR3 reads CASSMRGSSYNEQFF. The CDR3 DNA reads TGTGCCAGTAGTATGAGGGGTAGCTCCTACAATGAGCAGTTCTTC.

The rearrangement uses TRBV3-1 (or the pseudogene TRBV3-2) and TRBJ2-1; maybe TRBD2 (5 bases). The length of the CDR3 is 14 residues. V dropped 1 base and J dropped 4 bases, with 8 bases sitting between them. CDR1 and CDR2 (germline): LGHDT, YNNKEL (reference sequence). The CDR3 is CASSQAPGYNEQFF. The DNA of the CDR3 is TGTGCCAGCAGCCAAGCCCCGGGGTACAATGAGCAGTTCTTC.

The rearrangement joins TRBV7-8 to TRBJ1-2, with 7 positions matching TRBD1. The V gene's germline CDR1 is SGHVS and CDR2 FQNEAQ. The CDR3 sequence is 15 residues long. V trimming: 6 bases; J trimming: 2 bases; junction bases outside the gene matches: 9. This chain's CDR3 is CASRQGRTGNYGYTF. CDR3 bases: TGTGCCAGCAGACAAGGACGGACAGGCAACTATGGCTACACCTTC.

This rearrangement joins TRBV10-3 to TRBJ1-1, with no clear D. Germline CDR1 is ENHRY and CDR2 is SYGVKD. The CDR3 extends over 14 amino acids. Trimming stripped 2 bases from V and 1 base from J, with 8 bases between. The CDR3 spells CAISEQTANTEAFF. The CDR3 DNA sequence: TGTGCCATCAGTGAGCAGACTGCGAACACTGAAGCTTTCTTT.

The gene calls are TRBV27 and TRBJ1-5, with D hard to call. There are 15 residues in the CDR3. V was cut by 0 bases and J by 5 bases, with 11 bases left in between. Germline CDR1 reads MNHEY; CDR2 reads SMNVEV (reference sequence). DNA for the CDR3: TGTGCCAGCAGTTTATCCCGAATAGGATATCAGCCCCAGCATTTT. Translated: CASSLSRIGYQPQHF.

This sequence joins TRBV15 and TRBJ2-7, with D hard to call. V lost 1 base to trimming and J lost 5 bases, with 15 bases between them. Germline CDR1 is LNHNV and CDR2 is YYDKDF (reference sequence). The CDR3 is 15 residues long. CDR3 sequence (DNA): TGTGCCACCAGCAGAGGGCAGGACCCTGGGCACGAGCAGTACTTC. This codes for CATSRGQDPGHEQYF.

The J gene is TRBJ2-7, the V gene TRBV28; D could derive from TRBD1 or TRBD2 (5 bases each). CDR1 and CDR2 from the germline V gene are MDHEN and SYDVKM. Trimming took off 6 bases at V and 3 bases at J, with 15 bases between the two ends. This CDR3 region has 14 residues. CDR3 in amino acids: CASRGPGPFYEQYF. Written as DNA, the CDR3 is TGTGCCAGCAGGGGACCGGGTCCTTTCTACGAGCAGTACTTC. The variable domain in full, with the rest retrieved from reference TRBV28 and TRBJ2-7, is DVKVTQSSRYLVKRTGEKVFLECVQDMDHENMFWYRQDPGLGLRLIYFSYDVKMKEKGDIPEGYSVSREKKERFSLILESASTNQTSMYLCASRGPGPFYEQYFGPGTRLTVT.

This sequence joins TRBV6-2 or TRBV6-3 and TRBJ2-2; 12 nucleotides agree with TRBD2. CDR1 and CDR2 from the germline V gene are MNHEY and SVGEGT. V lost 4 bases and J lost 5; bases outside the gene matches: 2. The CDR3 loop spans 15 amino acids. The CDR3 nucleotides read TGTGCCAGCAGTTTGCTAGCGGGGGGGACCGGGGAGCTGTTTTTT. Its protein product is CASSLLAGGTGELFF.

This chain links TRBV27 with TRBJ2-4; D might be TRBD1 (6 bases). The V end lost 5 bases, the J end lost 0 bases, and 11 bases lay between the germline ends. This CDR3 comprises 15 residues. From germline, CDR1 is MNHEY and CDR2 SMNVEV (reference sequence). CDR3 region: CASSRDNLAKNIQYF. The CDR3 DNA reads as TGTGCCAGCAGTCGGGACAACTTAGCCAAAAACATTCAGTACTTC.

The CDR3 DNA is TGTGCCAGCAGTGGTCTCCCGGGCTCCGGCTCGAACACTGAAGCTTTCTTT. It is translated as CASSGLPGSGSNTEAFF. The V gene is TRBV28, the J gene TRBJ1-1; D is unclear. The CDR3 runs to 17 residues. Germline CDR1 is MDHEN and CDR2 is SYDVKM. Trimming removed 5 bases at V and 1 base at J, with 20 bases between. Drawing the rest from reference TRBV28 and TRBJ1-1, the complete variable domain is DVKVTQSSRYLVKRTGEKVFLECVQDMDHENMFWYRQDPGLGLRLIYFSYDVKMKEKGDIPEGYSVSREKKERFSLILESASTNQTSMYLCASSGLPGSGSNTEAFFGQGTRLTVV.